Shown below are 7 T cell receptor beta chains from a single sample sequenced in a study of T-cell reconstitution after alpha-beta-depleted transplantation in children. During its preparation, the TCRbeta library received unique molecular identifiers. TCRdb re-called the PCR reads through MiXCR, storing one row per CDR3 protein. In the table there are hundreds of thousands of distinct CDR3 sequences, roughly 13% of which are singletons. Sample: PBMCs, mostly from graft donor cells, taken 360 days after TCRalphabeta/CD19-depleted stem cell transplant. Receptors originate from a male patient under 18 who had a stem cell transplant for acute myeloid leukemia, so the T cells may come from the graft donor.

The chain couples TRBV7-9 to TRBJ2-5; tentatively, D is TRBD1 (5 bases). With 1 base removed from V and 7 bases from J, the gap between germline ends came to 13 bases. In germline, CDR1 is SEHNR, CDR2 FQNEAQ (reference sequence). The CDR3 has 14 amino acids. CDR3 DNA: TGTGCCAGCAGCTTAGAGGGGTTCAAGGGGACCCAGTACTTC. Encoded protein: CASSLEGFKGTQYF.

This clonotype was found many times. The chain is built from TRBV5-1 and TRBJ2-7; possible D gene TRBD1, 6 bases. The germline V gene encodes CDR1 SGHRS and CDR2 YFSETQ. The germline V and J ends were trimmed by 0 bases and 5 bases, with 12 bases remaining between them. The CDR3 is made up of 14 amino acids. CDR3: CASSLVGAKNEQYF. DNA for the CDR3: TGCGCCAGCAGCTTGGTGGGGGCGAAGAACGAGCAGTACTTC.

The sample holds a few counts of this clonotype. The chain couples TRBV28 to TRBJ1-2, with D tentatively TRBD1 (5 bases). Deletions cut 3 bases from V and 1 base from J, with 27 bases between. Germline V gene sequence: CDR1 MDHEN, CDR2 SYDVKM. The CDR3 sequence is 20 residues long. The CDR3 is CASSFTGTALFSASNYGYTF. In DNA form, the CDR3 reads TGTGCCAGCAGTTTTACCGGGACCGCGCTTTTCTCTGCTAGTAACTATGGCTACACCTTC.

This clonotype was seen a few times. V usage is TRBV28 and J usage is TRBJ2-1; no clear D gene. CDR3 length: 17 amino acids. Germline CDR1 MDHEN, CDR2 SYDVKM. Trimming took 1 base from V and 3 from J, leaving 16 bases between them. CDR3 protein: CASSLFRGKGIYNEQFF. The CDR3 DNA is TGTGCCAGCAGTTTATTTCGCGGCAAAGGGATCTACAATGAGCAGTTCTTC.

This clonotype was seen at least ten times. V is TRBV7-2 and J is TRBJ2-1; 8 nucleotides match TRBD2. There are 16 residues in the CDR3. V lost 1 base and J lost 7; bases outside the gene matches: 9. Germline V gene data show CDR1 as SGHTA and CDR2 as FQGNSA. The CDR3 bases are TGTGCCAGCAGCTTAGAGGGCGGGAGGAGAGAAAATGAGCAGTTCTTC. Protein sequence: CASSLEGGRRENEQFF. The full variable domain, with the rest looked up from reference TRBV7-2 and TRBJ2-1, is GAGVSQSPSNKVTEKGKDVELRCDPISGHTALYWYRQSLGQGLEFLIYFQGNSAPDKSGLPSDRFSAERTGGSVSTLTIQRTQQEDSAVYLCASSLEGGRRENEQFFGPGTRLTVL.

This clonotype appeared a few times. This chain links TRBV27 with TRBJ2-7; TRBD1 or TRBD2 may be the D gene (5 bases each). Germline lookup yields CDR1 MNHEY and CDR2 SMNVEV (reference sequence). This CDR3 has 11 residues. The germline V and J ends were trimmed by 6 bases and 8 bases, with 11 bases remaining between them. The CDR3 spells CASRRGAQQYF. In DNA form, the CDR3 reads TGTGCCAGCAGACGGGGCGCGCAGCAGTACTTC.

This clonotype appeared a few times. This rearrangement joins TRBV20-1 to TRBJ2-7, with 8 bases aligning to TRBD2. The CDR3 extends over 14 amino acids. Germline V CDR1 and CDR2: DFQATT, SNEGSKA (reference sequence). J was trimmed by 2 bases and V by 2 bases; bases with no gene match: 5. CDR3 protein: CSARRGGQTYEQYF. The CDR3 DNA sequence: TGCAGTGCTAGACGCGGGGGGCAAACCTACGAGCAGTACTTC.